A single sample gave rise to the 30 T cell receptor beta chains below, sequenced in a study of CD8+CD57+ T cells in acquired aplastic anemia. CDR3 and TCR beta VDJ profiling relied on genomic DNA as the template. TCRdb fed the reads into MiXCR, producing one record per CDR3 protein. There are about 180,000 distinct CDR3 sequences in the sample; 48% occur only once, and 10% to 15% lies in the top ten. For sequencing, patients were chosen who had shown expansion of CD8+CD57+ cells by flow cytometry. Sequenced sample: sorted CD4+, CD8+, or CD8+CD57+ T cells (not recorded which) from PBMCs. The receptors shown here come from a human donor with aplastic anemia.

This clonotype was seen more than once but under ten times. For the CDR3, the DNA is TGCAGCGTCGCGGCCGAGTACTATGAGCAGTTCTTC. It yields the protein CSVAAEYYEQFF. The chain joins TRBV29-1 to TRBJ2-1; D gene uncertain. Deletions cut 6 bases from V and 8 bases from J, with 14 bases between. The germline CDR1 and CDR2 sequences are SQVTM and ANQGSEA. The CDR3 has 12 residues.

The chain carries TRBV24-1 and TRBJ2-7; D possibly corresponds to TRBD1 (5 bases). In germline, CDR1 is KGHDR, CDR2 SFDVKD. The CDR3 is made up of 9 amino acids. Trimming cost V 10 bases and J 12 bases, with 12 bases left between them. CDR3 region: CATPPQGYF. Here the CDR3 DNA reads TGTGCCACTCCCCCCCAGGGGTACTTC.

CDR3 residues: CASKLGTDTGYTF. The CDR3 bases are TGTGCCAGTAAGCTCGGGACAGATACCGGCTACACCTTC. The V call is TRBV25-1, the J call TRBJ1-2, with 7 bases that match TRBD1. From germline, CDR1 is MGHDK and CDR2 SYGVNS. The ends lost 9 bases at V and 8 bases at J; junction bases unmatched: 12. This CDR3 has 13 residues.

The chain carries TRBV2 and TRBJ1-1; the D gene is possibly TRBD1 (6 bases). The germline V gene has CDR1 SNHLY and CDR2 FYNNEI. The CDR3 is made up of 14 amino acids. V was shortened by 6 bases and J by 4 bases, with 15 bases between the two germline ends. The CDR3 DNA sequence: TGTGCCAGCAGACCAGGGGTAGTGGGCACTGAAGCTTTCTTT. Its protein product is CASRPGVVGTEAFF.

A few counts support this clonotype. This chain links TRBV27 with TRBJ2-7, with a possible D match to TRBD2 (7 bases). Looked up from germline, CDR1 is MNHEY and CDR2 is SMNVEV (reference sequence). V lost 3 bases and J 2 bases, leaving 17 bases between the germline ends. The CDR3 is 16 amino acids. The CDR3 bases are TGTGCCAGCAGTTTTATGGGCGGGGGCCGAACCTACGAGCAGTACTTC. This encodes CASSFMGGGRTYEQYF.

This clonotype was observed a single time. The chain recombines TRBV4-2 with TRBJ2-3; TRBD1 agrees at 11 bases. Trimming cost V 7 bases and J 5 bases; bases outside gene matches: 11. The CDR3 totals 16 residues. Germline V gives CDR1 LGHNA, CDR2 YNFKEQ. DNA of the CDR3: TGTGCCAGCACCCGGGCGGGACAGGGGGGGGTAGATACGCAGTATTTT. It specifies CASTRAGQGGVDTQYF.

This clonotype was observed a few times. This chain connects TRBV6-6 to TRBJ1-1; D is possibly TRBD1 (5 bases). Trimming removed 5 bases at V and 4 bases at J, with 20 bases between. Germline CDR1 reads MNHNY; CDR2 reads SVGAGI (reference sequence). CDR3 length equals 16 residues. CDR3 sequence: CASSTRGGAGGTEAFF. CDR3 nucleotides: TGTGCCAGCAGTACCCGAGGAGGGGCTGGGGGCACTGAAGCTTTCTTT.

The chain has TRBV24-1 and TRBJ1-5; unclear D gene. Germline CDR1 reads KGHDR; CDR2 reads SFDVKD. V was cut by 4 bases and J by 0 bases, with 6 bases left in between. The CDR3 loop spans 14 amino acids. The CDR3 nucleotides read TGTGCCACCAGTGACAACAGTAGCAATCAGCCCCAGCATTTT. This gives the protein CATSDNSSNQPQHF.

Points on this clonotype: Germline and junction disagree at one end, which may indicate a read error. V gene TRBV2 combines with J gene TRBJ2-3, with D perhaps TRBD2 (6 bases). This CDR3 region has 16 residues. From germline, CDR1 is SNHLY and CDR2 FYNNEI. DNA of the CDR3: TGCGCCAGCAGTGCGCCGATAGCGGACCTCACAGATACGCAGTATTTT. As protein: CASSAPIADLTDTQYF.

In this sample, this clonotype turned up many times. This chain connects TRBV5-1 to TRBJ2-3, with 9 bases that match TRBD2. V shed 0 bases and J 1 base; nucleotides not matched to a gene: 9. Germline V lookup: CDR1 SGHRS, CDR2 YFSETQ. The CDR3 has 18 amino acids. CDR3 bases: TGCGCCAGCAGCTTGGCCGCCCTGACTAGCGGAGGCACAGATACGCAGTATTTT. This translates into CASSLAALTSGGTDTQYF.

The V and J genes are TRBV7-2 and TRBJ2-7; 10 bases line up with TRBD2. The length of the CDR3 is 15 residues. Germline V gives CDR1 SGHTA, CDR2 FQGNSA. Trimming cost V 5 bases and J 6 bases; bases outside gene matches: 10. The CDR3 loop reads CASSPPGLALGEQYF. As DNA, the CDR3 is TGTGCCAGCAGCCCACCGGGACTAGCGTTGGGCGAGCAGTACTTC.

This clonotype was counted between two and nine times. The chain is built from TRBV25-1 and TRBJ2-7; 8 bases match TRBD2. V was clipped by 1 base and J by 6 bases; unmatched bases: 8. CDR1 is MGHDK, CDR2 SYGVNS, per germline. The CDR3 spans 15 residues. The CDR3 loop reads CASSESGSGSSEQYF. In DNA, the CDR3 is TGTGCCAGCAGTGAATCGGGGAGCGGGAGTAGCGAGCAGTACTTC.

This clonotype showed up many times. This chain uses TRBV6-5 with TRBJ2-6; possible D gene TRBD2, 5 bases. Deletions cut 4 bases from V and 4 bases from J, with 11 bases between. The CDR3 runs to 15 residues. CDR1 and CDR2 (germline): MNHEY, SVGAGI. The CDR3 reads CASSSPGSGANVLTF. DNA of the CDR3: TGTGCCAGCAGTTCCCCGGGGTCAGGGGCCAACGTCCTGACTTTC.

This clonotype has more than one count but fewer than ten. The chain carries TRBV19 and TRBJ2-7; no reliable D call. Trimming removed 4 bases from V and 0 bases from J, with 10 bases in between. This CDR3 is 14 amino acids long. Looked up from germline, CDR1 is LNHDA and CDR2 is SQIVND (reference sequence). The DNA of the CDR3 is TGTGCCAGTAGTAATCCCGGAAGCTCCTACGAGCAGTACTTC. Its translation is CASSNPGSSYEQYF.

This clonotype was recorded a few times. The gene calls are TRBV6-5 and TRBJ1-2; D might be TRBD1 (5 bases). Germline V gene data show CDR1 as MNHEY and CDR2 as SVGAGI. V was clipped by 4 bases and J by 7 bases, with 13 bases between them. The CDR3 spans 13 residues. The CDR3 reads CASSSSGFRGYTF. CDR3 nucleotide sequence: TGTGCCAGCAGTTCATCAGGGTTTCGTGGCTACACCTTC.

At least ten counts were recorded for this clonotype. The chain's CDR3 is CASSSGTGPETQYF. The CDR3 bases are TGTGCCAGCAGCTCCGGGACAGGGCCCGAGACCCAGTACTTC. This rearrangement joins TRBV5-4 to TRBJ2-5, with 9 bases matching TRBD1. CDR3 size: 14 residues. The germline gives CDR1 SGHNT, CDR2 YYREEE (reference sequence). With 3 bases clipped from V and 5 bases from J, the junction kept 5 bases outside the gene matches.

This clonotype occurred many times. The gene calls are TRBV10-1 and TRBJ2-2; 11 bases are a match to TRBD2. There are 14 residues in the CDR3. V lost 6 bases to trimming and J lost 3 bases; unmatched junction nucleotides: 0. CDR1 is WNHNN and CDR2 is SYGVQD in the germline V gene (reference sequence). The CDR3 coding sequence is TGCGCCAGCAGGACTAGCGGGGACACCGGGGAGCTGTTTTTT. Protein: CASRTSGDTGELFF.

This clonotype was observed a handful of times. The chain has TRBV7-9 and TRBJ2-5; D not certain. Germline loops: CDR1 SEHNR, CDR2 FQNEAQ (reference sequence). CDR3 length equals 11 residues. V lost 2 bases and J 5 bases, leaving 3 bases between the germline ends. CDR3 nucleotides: TGTGCCAGCAGCTTATCCGAGACCCAGTACTTC. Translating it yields CASSLSETQYF.

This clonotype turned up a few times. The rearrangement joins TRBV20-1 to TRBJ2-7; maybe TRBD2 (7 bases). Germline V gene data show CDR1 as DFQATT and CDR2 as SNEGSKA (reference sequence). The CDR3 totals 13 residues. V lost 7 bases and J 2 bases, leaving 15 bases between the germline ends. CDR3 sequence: CSVIQGGTYEQYF. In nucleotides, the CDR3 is TGCAGTGTCATACAGGGAGGGACCTACGAGCAGTACTTC.

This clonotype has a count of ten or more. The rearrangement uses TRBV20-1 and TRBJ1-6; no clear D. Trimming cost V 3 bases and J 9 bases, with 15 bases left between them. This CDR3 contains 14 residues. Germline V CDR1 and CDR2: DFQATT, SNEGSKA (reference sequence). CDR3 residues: CSASPPRVISPLHF. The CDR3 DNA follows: TGCAGTGCTAGCCCTCCTAGGGTTATTTCACCCCTCCACTTT.

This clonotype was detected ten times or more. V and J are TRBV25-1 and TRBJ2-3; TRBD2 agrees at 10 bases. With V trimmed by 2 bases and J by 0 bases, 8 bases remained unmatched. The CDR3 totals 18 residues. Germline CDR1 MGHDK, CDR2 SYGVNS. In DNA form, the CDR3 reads TGTGCCAGCAGTGAAAAGCGGGGGGGCCTGATTAGCACAGATACGCAGTATTTT. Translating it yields CASSEKRGGLISTDTQYF.

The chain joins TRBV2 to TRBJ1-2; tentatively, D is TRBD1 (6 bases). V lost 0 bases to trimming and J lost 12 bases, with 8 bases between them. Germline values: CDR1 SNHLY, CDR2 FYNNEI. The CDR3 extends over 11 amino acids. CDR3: CASSEAGADTF. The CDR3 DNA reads TGTGCCAGCAGTGAAGCGGGGGCTGACACCTTC.

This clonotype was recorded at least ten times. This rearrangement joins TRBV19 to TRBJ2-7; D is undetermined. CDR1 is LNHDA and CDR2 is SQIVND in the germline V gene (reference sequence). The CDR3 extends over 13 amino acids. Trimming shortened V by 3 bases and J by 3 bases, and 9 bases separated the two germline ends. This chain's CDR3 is CASSMKGLYEQYF. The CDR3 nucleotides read TGTGCCAGTAGTATGAAGGGCCTCTACGAGCAGTACTTC.

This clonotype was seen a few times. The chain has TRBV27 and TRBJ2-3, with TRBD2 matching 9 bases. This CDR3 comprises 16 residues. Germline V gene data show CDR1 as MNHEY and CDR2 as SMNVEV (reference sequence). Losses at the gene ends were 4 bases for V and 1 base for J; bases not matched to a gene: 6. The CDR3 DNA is TGTGCCAGCAGTTCCACTCAGCGGGGGGGCACAGATACGCAGTATTTT. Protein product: CASSSTQRGGTDTQYF.

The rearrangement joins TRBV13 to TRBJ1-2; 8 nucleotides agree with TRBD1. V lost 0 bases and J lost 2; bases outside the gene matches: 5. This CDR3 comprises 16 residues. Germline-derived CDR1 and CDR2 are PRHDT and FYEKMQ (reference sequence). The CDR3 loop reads CASSLGGQVPNYGYTF. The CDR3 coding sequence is TGTGCCAGCAGCTTAGGGGGACAGGTGCCAAACTATGGCTACACCTTC.

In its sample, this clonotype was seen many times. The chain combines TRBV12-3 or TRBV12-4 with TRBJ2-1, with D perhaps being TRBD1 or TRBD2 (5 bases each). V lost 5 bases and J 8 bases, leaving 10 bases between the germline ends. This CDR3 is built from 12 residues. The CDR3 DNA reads TGTGCCAGCAGTATAGGGACGGATGAGCAGTTCTTC. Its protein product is CASSIGTDEQFF.

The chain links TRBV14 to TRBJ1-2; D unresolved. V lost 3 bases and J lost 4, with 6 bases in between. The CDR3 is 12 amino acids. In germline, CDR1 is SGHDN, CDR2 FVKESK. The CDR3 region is CASSQPSYGYTF. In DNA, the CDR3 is TGTGCCAGCAGCCAGCCCAGCTATGGCTACACCTTC.

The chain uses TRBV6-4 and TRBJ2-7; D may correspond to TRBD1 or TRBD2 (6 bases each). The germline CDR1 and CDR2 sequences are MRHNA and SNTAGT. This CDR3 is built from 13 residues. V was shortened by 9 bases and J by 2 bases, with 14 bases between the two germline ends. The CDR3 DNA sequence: TGTGCCAGAGGGGGGCCCGGGACCTACGAGCAGTACTTC. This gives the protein CARGGPGTYEQYF.

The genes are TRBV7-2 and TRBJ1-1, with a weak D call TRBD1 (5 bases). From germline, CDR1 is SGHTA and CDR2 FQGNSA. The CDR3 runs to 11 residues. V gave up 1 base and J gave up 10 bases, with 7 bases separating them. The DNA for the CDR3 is TGTGCCAGCAGCTTAGAGAGGGGAGCTTTCTTT. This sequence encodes CASSLERGAFF.

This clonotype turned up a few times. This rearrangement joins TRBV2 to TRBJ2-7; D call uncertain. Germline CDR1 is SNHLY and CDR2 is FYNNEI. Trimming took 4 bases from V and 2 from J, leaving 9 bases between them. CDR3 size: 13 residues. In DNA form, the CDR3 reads TGTGCCAGCAGTGCCGGCAGAACCTACGAGCAGTACTTC. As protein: CASSAGRTYEQYF.